These 9 T cell receptor beta chains share one sample of origin, sequenced in a study of T cell changes during pregnancy in multiple sclerosis. The table came from immunoSEQ multiplex PCR; TCRdb's copy has only in-frame clones and leaves some out. Found here are 50,000 to 75,000 clones, roughly 91% of them singletons; the top ten hold less than 1.5%. This specimen was peripheral blood, taken after pregnancy. The origin of the receptors is a female donor in good health, enrolled as a control in a pregnancy study.

V and J are TRBV11-3 and TRBJ1-5, with a weak D call TRBD1 (5 bases). The CDR3 has 13 amino acids. Germline V lookup: CDR1 SGHNT, CDR2 YENEEA. The V gene lost 5 bases and the J gene lost 3 bases, with 8 bases spanning the gap. CDR3 in DNA: TGTGCCAGCAGCCCAGGGCCCAATCAGCCCCAGCATTTT. It translates to CASSPGPNQPQHF.

The chain couples TRBV7-2 to TRBJ2-2; no clear D gene. This CDR3 spans 16 amino acids. The V gene's germline CDR1 is SGHTA and CDR2 FQGNSA. The V end was cut by 2 bases, the J end by 1 base, with 11 bases between. The CDR3 DNA sequence: TGTGCCAGCAGCTTAAGTGGTGCAGGGAACACCGGGGAGCTGTTTTTT. Translation: CASSLSGAGNTGELFF.

The V and J genes are TRBV18 and TRBJ2-7, with 9 bases matching TRBD2. From germline, CDR1 is KGHSH and CDR2 LQKENI. CDR3 length: 14 residues. The V and J ends lost 3 bases and 6 bases, in that order; junction bases with no gene match: 6. As DNA, the CDR3 is TGTGCCAGCTCACCGGAAAGCGGGGGGCGCGAGCAGTACTTC. This gives the protein CASSPESGGREQYF. The full variable domain, with the rest looked up from reference TRBV18 and TRBJ2-7, is NAGVMQNPRHLVRRRGQEARLRCSPMKGHSHVYWYRQLPEEGLKFMVYLQKENIIDESGMPKERFSAEFPKEGPSILRIQQVVRGDSAAYFCASSPESGGREQYFGPGTRLTVT.

In this sample, this clone turned up once. V and J are TRBV7-9 and TRBJ1-1; perhaps TRBD1 as D (5 bases). Trimming removed 1 base at V and 4 bases at J, with 16 bases between. The CDR3 is 16 residues long. Per the germline V gene, CDR1 is SEHNR and CDR2 is FQNEAQ (reference sequence). CDR3 region: CASSLESGGSGTEAFF. The CDR3 nucleotides read TGTGCCAGCAGCTTAGAATCGGGGGGGTCGGGCACTGAAGCTTTCTTT.

This chain links TRBV6-5 with TRBJ1-5; D is possibly TRBD1 (6 bases). V lost 5 bases, J lost 8 bases, and 13 bases lay in between. Germline values: CDR1 MNHEY, CDR2 SVGAGI. The CDR3 consists of 13 residues. The CDR3 coding sequence is TGTGCCAGCAGTAACAGGGTATCTGAGCCCCAGCATTTT. Its protein product is CASSNRVSEPQHF.

The V and J genes are TRBV6-1 and TRBJ1-1; the D gene is possibly TRBD1 (5 bases). Trimming took off 2 bases at V and 4 bases at J, with 11 bases between the two ends. Germline lookup yields CDR1 MNHNS and CDR2 SASEGT. CDR3 size: 14 residues. CDR3 sequence: CASSEKGRATEAFF. CDR3 nucleotide sequence: TGTGCCAGCAGTGAAAAGGGGAGGGCCACTGAAGCTTTCTTT.

The V gene is TRBV27, the J gene TRBJ1-4; 9 bases are a match to TRBD1. The J segment lost 8 bases and the V segment lost 1 base, leaving 5 bases of the junction unmatched. The CDR3 runs 15 residues. Germline V lookup: CDR1 MNHEY, CDR2 SMNVEV (reference sequence). The CDR3 reads CASSLYRGREEKLFF. The DNA of the CDR3 is TGTGCCAGCAGTTTATACAGGGGGCGCGAGGAAAAACTGTTTTTT.

The rearrangement links TRBV9 to TRBJ1-3, with D unclear. The CDR3 contains 18 residues. V lost 0 bases and J 0 bases, leaving 16 bases between the germline ends. CDR1 is SGDLS and CDR2 is YYNGEE in the germline V gene. The CDR3 protein is CASSVERSPSSSGNTIYF. The CDR3 bases are TGTGCCAGCAGCGTAGAACGTAGTCCGTCAAGCTCTGGAAACACCATATATTTT.

This chain joins TRBV7-9 and TRBJ1-4, with 7 positions matching TRBD1. The CDR3 consists of 15 residues. V was pared by 5 bases and J by 3 bases, with 6 bases of the junction left unmatched. CDR1 and CDR2 from the germline V gene are SEHNR and FQNEAQ (reference sequence). This chain's CDR3 is CASSPLQGANEKLFF. CDR3 DNA sequence: TGTGCCAGCAGCCCTCTGCAGGGGGCTAATGAAAAACTGTTTTTT.